This TCR beta chain comes out of a study of T cells in Graves' hyperthyroidism and ophthalmopathy. Exclusion of a patient resulted from uncontrolled infection, other autoimmune disease, pregnancy or lactation. Diagnoses used clinical symptoms, serum thyroxine and TRAb, thyroid ultrasound and orbital computed tomography. The study, taken as a whole, reports: A model of 13 V-J features distinguished ophthalmopathy from stable hyperthyroidism. The model anticipated ophthalmopathy a median about 6.5 months pre-onset.

The TCR beta CDR3 regions underwent amplification using RNA transcripts as the source. HTBI primers were the set used in a first-round RT-PCR of the TCR CDR3. TCRdb processed the multiplex PCR reads anew with MiXCR; each CDR3 protein has one entry. The table includes under 600,000 distinct CDR3 sequences, 16% detected once. In the case of this clonotype: The antigen is not known. A read error is possible here, since a much larger clone lies one base away.

Sequencing was carried out using blood. This sequence originates from a woman aged 40 to 55 with Graves' ophthalmopathy.

CDR3 region: CSVGDDGDEQYF. The CDR3, as DNA: TGCAGCGTTGGAGATGACGGTGACGAGCAGTACTTC. The J gene is TRBJ2-7, the V gene TRBV29-1; the D is unclear. Germline V gene sequence: CDR1 SQVTM, CDR2 ANQGSEA. The CDR3 consists of 12 residues. With 4 bases removed from V and 5 bases from J, the gap between germline ends came to 12 bases.